The TCR beta chain described here comes from a study (TCRdb year 2016). This clonotype was observed many times. What antigen it recognizes has not been identified. One base away there is no much larger clone; base qualities are not given. Library preparation was by RT-PCR. Sequencing instrument: Illumina MiSeq. TCRdb reran the public reads through fastp at Q25 and MiXCR, keeping productive beta chains. Every distinct CDR3 protein forms one entry, paired with its most common genes and DNA. The sample table records more than 600,000 distinct CDR3 sequences; approximately 14% of these occur just once. 3.6% of the sample is taken by the ten largest. Trimming takes 6 bases off V and 7 bases off J; junction bases not matched to a gene: 6. The CDR3, from cysteine to phenylalanine, totals 13 residues. Left in the record is the CDR3 DNA by itself, 39 bases read in frame from the first base. The germline V gene specifies SQVTM as CDR1 and ANQGSEA as CDR2.

Sample: memory CD4+ T cells from blood. The clonotype was recovered from a female donor in good health, serving as a healthy control. The rearrangement combines TRBV29-1 with TRBJ2-1; 10 central bases correspond to TRBD2. In nucleotide form, the sequence is TGCAGCGTGGGAGCGGGAGGGCCAAATGAGCAGTTCTTC. This is translated as CSVGAGGPNEQFF.